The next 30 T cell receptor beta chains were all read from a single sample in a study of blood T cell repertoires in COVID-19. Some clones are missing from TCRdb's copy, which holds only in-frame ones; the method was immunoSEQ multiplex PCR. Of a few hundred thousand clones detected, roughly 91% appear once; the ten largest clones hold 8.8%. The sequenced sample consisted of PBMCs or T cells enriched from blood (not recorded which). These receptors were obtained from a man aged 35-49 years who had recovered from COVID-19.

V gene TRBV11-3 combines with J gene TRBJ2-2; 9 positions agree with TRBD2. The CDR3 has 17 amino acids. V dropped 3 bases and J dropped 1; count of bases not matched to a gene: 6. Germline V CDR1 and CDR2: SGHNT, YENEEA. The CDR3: CASSLEAGGRNTGELFF. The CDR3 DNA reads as TGTGCCAGCAGCTTGGAAGCGGGGGGTCGGAACACCGGGGAGCTGTTTTTT.

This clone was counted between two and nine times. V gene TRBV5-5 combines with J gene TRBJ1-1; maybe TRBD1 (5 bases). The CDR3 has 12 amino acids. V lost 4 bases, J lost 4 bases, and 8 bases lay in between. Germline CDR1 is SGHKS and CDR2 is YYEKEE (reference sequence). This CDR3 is CASSVQGTEAFF. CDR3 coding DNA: TGTGCCAGCAGCGTGCAGGGCACTGAAGCTTTCTTT.

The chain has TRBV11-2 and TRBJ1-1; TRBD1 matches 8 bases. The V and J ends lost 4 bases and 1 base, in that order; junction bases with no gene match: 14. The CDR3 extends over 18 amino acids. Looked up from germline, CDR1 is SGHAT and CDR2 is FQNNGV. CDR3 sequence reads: CASSSQESRGRKNTEAFF. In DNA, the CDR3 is TGTGCCAGCAGCTCCCAGGAAAGCAGGGGGCGGAAGAACACTGAAGCTTTCTTT. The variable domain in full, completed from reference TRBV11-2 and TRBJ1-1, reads EAGVAQSPRYKIIEKRQSVAFWCNPISGHATLYWYQQILGQGPKLLIQFQNNGVVDDSQLPKDRFSAERLKGVDSTLKIQPAKLEDSAVYLCASSSQESRGRKNTEAFFGQGTRLTVV.

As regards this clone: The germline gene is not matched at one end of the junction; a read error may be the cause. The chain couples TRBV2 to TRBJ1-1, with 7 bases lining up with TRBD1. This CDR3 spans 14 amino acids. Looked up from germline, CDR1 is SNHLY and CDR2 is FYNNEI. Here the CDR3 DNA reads TGTGCCAGCAGTCGACAGGGAATGAAGACTGAAGCTTTCTTT. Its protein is CASSRQGMKTEAFF.

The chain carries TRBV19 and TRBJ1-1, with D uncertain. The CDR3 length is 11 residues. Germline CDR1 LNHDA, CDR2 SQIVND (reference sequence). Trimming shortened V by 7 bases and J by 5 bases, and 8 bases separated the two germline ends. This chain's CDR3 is CASIRGTEAFF. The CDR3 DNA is TGTGCCAGTATTCGGGGAACTGAAGCTTTCTTT.

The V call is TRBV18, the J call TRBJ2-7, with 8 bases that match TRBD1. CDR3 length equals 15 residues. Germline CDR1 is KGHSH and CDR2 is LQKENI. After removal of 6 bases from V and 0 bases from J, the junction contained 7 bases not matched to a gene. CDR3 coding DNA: TGTGCCAGCTCCTCCGGGACAGGATTCTCCTACGAGCAGTACTTC. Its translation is CASSSGTGFSYEQYF.

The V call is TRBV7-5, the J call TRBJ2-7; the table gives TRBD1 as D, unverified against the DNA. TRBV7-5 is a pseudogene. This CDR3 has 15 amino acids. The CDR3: CARSWCDRGSYEQYF. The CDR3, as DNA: TGTGCCAGAAGCTGGTGCGACAGGGGGTCCTACGAGCAGTACTTC.

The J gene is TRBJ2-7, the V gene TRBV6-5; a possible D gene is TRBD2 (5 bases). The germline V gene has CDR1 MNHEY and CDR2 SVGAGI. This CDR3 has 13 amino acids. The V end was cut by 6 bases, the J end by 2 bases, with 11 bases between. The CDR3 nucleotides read TGTGCCAGCAGGATTCCCGGGACCTACGAGCAGTACTTC. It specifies CASRIPGTYEQYF.

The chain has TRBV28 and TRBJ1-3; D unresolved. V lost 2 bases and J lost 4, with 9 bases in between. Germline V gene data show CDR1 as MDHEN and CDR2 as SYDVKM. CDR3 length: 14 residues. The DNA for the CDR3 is TGTGCCAGCAGTTTACAACAGTCAGGAAACACCATATATTTT. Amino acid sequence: CASSLQQSGNTIYF. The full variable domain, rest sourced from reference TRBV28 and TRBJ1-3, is DVKVTQSSRYLVKRTGEKVFLECVQDMDHENMFWYRQDPGLGLRLIYFSYDVKMKEKGDIPEGYSVSREKKERFSLILESASTNQTSMYLCASSLQQSGNTIYFGEGSWLTVV.

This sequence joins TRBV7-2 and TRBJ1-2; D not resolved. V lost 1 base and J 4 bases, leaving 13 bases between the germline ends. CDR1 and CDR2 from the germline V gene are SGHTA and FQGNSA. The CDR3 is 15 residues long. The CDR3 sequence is CASSLGSGQSYGYTF. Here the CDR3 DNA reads TGTGCCAGCAGCTTAGGAAGTGGTCAGTCCTATGGCTACACCTTC.

In DNA form, the CDR3 reads TGTGCCAGCAGCTTGGTGACCCTAGCGAGCTCCTACAATGAGCAGTTCTTC. Amino acid sequence: CASSLVTLASSYNEQFF. This chain uses TRBV5-6 with TRBJ2-1; tentative D call: TRBD2 (6 bases). The CDR3 is 17 residues long. V was shortened by 0 bases and J by 0 bases, with 13 bases between the two germline ends. Germline loops: CDR1 SGHDT, CDR2 YYEEEE.

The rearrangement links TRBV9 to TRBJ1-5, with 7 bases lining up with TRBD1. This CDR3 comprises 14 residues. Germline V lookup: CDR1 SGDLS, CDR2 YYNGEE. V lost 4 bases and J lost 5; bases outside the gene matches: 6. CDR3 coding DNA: TGTGCCAGCAGCCTGCAGGGGGAGGATCAGCCCCAGCATTTT. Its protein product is CASSLQGEDQPQHF. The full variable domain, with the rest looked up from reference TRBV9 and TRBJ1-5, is DSGVTQTPKHLITATGQRVTLRCSPRSGDLSVYWYQQSLDQGLQFLIQYYNGEERAKGNILERFSAQQFPDLHSELNLSSLELGDSALYFCASSLQGEDQPQHFGDGTRLSIL.

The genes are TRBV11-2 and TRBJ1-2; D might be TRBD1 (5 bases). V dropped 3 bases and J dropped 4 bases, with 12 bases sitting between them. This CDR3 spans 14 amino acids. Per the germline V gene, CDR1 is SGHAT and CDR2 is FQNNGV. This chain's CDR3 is CASSLLQASYGYTF. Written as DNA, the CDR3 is TGTGCCAGCAGCTTGTTACAGGCTAGCTATGGCTACACCTTC. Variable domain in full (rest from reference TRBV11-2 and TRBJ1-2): EAGVAQSPRYKIIEKRQSVAFWCNPISGHATLYWYQQILGQGPKLLIQFQNNGVVDDSQLPKDRFSAERLKGVDSTLKIQPAKLEDSAVYLCASSLLQASYGYTFGSGTRLTVV.

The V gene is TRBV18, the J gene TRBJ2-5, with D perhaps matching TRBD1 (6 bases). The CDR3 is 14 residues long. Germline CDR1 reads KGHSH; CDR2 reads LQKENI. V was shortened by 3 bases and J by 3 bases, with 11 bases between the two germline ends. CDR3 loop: CASSPATGEETQYF. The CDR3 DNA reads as TGTGCCAGCTCACCCGCGACAGGTGAAGAGACCCAGTACTTC.

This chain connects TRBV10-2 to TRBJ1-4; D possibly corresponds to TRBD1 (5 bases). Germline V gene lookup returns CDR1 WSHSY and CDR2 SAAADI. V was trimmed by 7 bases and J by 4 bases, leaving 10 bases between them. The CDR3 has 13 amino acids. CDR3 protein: CASTRQRNEKLFF. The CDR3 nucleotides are TGCGCCAGCACTCGACAGCGTAATGAAAAACTGTTTTTT.

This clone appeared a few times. The CDR3 sequence is CASSVGDISGNTIYF. DNA for the CDR3: TGTGCCAGCAGCGTAGGGGACATCTCTGGAAACACCATATATTTT. The chain is built from TRBV9 and TRBJ1-3; possibly TRBD1 for D (6 bases). Per germline, CDR1 SGDLS and CDR2 YYNGEE. Trimming cost V 0 bases and J 0 bases, with 7 bases left between them. This CDR3 has 15 amino acids.

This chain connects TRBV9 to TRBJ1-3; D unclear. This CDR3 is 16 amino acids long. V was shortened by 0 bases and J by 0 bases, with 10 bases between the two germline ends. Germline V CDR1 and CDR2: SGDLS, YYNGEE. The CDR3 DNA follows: TGTGCCAGCAGCGTAGGGGCGGGGATCTCTGGAAACACCATATATTTT. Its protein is CASSVGAGISGNTIYF.

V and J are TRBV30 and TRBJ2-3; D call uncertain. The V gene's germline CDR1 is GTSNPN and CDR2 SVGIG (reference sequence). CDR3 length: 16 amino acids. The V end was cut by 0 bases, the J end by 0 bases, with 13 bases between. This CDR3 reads CAWSVHSTLSTDTQYF. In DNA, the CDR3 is TGTGCCTGGAGTGTCCACAGCACCCTAAGCACAGATACGCAGTATTTT. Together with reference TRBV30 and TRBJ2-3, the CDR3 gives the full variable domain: SQTIHQWPATLVQPVGSPLSLECTVEGTSNPNLYWYRQAAGRGLQLLFYSVGIGQISSEVPQNLSASRPQDRQFILSSKKLLLSDSGFYLCAWSVHSTLSTDTQYFGPGTRLTVL.

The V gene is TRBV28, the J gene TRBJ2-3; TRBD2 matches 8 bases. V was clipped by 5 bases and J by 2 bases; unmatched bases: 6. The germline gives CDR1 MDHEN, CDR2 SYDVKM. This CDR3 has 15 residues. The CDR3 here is CASSTRGGPTDTQYF. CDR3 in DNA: TGTGCCAGCAGTACTCGGGGGGGACCCACAGATACGCAGTATTTT.

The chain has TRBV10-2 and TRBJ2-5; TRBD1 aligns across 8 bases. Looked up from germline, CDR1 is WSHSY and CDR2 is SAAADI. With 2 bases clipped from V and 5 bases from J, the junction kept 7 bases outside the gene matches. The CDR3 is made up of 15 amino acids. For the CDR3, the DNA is TGCGCCAGCAGTGAGACCGGACAGGGAGAGGAGACCCAGTACTTC. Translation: CASSETGQGEETQYF.

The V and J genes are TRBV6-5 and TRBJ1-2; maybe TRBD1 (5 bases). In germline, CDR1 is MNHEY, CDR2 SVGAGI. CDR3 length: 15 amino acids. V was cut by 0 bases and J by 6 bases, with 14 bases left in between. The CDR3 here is CASSYSGQGSNGYTF. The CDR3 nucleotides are TGTGCCAGCAGTTACTCAGGGCAGGGTTCGAATGGCTACACCTTC.

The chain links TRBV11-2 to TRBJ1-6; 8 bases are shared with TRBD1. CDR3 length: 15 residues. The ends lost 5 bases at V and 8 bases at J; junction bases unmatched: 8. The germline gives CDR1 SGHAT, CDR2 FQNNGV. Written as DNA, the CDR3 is TGTGCCAGCAGCACCAACAGGGGGAGTTATTCACCCCTCCACTTT. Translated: CASSTNRGSYSPLHF.

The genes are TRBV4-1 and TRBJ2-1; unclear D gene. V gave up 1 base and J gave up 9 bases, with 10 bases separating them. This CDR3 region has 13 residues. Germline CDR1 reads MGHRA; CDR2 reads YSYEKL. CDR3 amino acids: CASSQVLSPEQFF. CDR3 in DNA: TGCGCCAGCAGCCAAGTCCTATCACCTGAGCAGTTCTTC.

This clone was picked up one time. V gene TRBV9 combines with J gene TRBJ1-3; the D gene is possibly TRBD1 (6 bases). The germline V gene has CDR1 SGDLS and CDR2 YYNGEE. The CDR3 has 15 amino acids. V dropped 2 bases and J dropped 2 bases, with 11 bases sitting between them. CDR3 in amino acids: CASSVRDIAGNTIYF. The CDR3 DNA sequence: TGTGCCAGCAGCGTCCGGGACATAGCTGGAAACACCATATATTTT.

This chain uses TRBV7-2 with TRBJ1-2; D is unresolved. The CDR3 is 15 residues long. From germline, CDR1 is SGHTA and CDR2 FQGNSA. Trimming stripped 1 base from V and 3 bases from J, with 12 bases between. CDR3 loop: CASSLVWEGDYGYTF. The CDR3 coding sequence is TGTGCCAGCAGCTTAGTTTGGGAGGGCGACTATGGCTACACCTTC.

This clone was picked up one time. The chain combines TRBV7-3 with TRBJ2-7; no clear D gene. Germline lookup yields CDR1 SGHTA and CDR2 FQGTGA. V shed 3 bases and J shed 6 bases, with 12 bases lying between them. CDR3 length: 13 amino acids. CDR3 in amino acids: CASSFSRFGEQYF. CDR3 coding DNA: TGTGCCAGCAGCTTTAGTCGTTTCGGCGAGCAGTACTTC.

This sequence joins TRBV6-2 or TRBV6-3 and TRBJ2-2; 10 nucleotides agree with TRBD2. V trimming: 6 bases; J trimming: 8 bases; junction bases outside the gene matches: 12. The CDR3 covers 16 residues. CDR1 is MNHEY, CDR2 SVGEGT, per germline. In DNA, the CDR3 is TGTGCCAGCAGCCACAGCGGGAGGGGGTTGAGGGGGGAGCTGTTTTTT. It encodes CASSHSGRGLRGELFF.

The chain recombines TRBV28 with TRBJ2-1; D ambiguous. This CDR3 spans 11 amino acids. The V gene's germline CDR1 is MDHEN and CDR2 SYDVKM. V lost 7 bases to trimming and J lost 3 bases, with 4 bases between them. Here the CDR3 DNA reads TGTGCCAGCACCGTCTACAATGAGCAGTTCTTC. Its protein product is CASTVYNEQFF.

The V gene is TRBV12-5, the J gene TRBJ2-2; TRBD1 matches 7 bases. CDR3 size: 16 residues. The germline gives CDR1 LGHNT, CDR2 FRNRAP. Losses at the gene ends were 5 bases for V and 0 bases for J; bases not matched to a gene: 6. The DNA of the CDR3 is TGTGCTAGTGGTCTACCCGGGACAGCGAACACCGGGGAGCTGTTTTTT. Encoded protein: CASGLPGTANTGELFF. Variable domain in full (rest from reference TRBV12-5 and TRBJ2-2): DARVTQTPRHKVTEMGQEVTMRCQPILGHNTVFWYRQTMMQGLELLAYFRNRAPLDDSGMPKDRFSAEMPDATLATLKIQPSEPRDSAVYFCASGLPGTANTGELFFGEGSRLTVL.

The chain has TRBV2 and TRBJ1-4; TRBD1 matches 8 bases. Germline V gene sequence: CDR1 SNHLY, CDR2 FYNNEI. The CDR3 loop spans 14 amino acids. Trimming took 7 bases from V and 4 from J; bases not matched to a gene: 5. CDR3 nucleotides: TGTGCCAGCATCTCGGGACAGGTTAATGAAAAACTGTTTTTT. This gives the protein CASISGQVNEKLFF.